The 27 T cell receptor beta chains in this list originate from one sample, sequenced in a study of cytomegalovirus exposure and HLA in healthy donors. In the PCR, 60 Vbeta and 13 Jbeta primers were used. Some clones are missing from TCRdb's copy, which holds only in-frame ones; the method was immunoSEQ multiplex PCR. This listing includes under 200,000 clones. The sequenced sample was PBMCs. All receptors derive from a woman younger than 30 in good health and CMV-seropositive.

This chain uses TRBV4-2 with TRBJ1-5; D is uncertain. Germline CDR1 reads LGHNA; CDR2 reads YNFKEQ. Trimming took off 0 bases at V and 7 bases at J, with 10 bases between the two ends. This CDR3 is built from 14 residues. The CDR3 here is CASSQDLGVQPQHF. The CDR3 region has the DNA TGTGCCAGCAGCCAAGATCTCGGGGTCCAGCCCCAGCATTTT.

The chain employs TRBV5-4 and TRBJ2-3; 12 bases fit TRBD2. The ends lost 3 bases at V and 3 bases at J; junction bases unmatched: 5. Germline CDR1 and CDR2: SGHNT and YYREEE (reference sequence). The CDR3 sequence is 16 residues long. The CDR3 reads CASSSLTSGSTDTQYF. The CDR3 region has the DNA TGTGCCAGCAGCTCGCTGACTAGCGGGAGTACAGATACGCAGTATTTT.

This chain joins TRBV15 and TRBJ1-6, with 11 bases aligning to TRBD1. J was trimmed by 8 bases and V by 0 bases; bases with no gene match: 6. This CDR3 has 17 amino acids. The germline V gene encodes CDR1 LNHNV and CDR2 YYDKDF (reference sequence). In nucleotides, the CDR3 is TGTGCCACCAGCAGAGACCCTTGGGACAGGGGGTATTCACCCCTCCACTTT. Translated, it gives CATSRDPWDRGYSPLHF. Full variable domain (missing parts from reference TRBV15 and TRBJ1-6): DAMVIQNPRYQVTQFGKPVTLSCSQTLNHNVMYWYQQKSSQAPKLLFHYYDKDFNNEADTPDNFQSRRPNTSFCFLDIRSPGLGDTAMYLCATSRDPWDRGYSPLHFGNGTRLTVT.

The chain is built from TRBV9 and TRBJ2-2; 8 nucleotides agree with TRBD1. This CDR3 is 16 amino acids long. V lost 3 bases and J lost 6; bases outside the gene matches: 10. Germline CDR1 reads SGDLS; CDR2 reads YYNGEE. CDR3 amino acids: CASSAGTGVSAGELFF. The CDR3 bases are TGTGCCAGCAGCGCCGGGACAGGAGTAAGCGCCGGGGAGCTGTTTTTT.

To note about this clone: The junction differs from germline at one of its ends, possibly a read error. The chain uses TRBV6-1 and TRBJ2-6, with 8 bases matching TRBD1. The CDR3 has 14 residues. CDR1 and CDR2 from the germline V gene are MNHNS and SASEGT. In nucleotides, the CDR3 is TGTGCCAGCAGTGAAGGGACAGGGCACTACACTCTCTCCTTC. Its translation: CASSEGTGHYTLSF.

This chain joins TRBV29-1 and TRBJ1-4, with TRBD1 matching 8 bases. The germline CDR1 and CDR2 sequences are SQVTM and ANQGSEA. The CDR3 has 13 amino acids. V gave up 7 bases and J gave up 8 bases; unmatched junction bases: 9. The CDR3 DNA is TGCAGCGCCGAGACAGGGGAGTTCGAAAAACTGTTTTTT. Amino acids: CSAETGEFEKLFF.

The CDR3 DNA sequence: TGTGCCAGCAGTTTGAACAACCCCAGGGGGAGCTCCTATAATTCACCCCTCCACTTT. Its protein product is CASSLNNPRGSSYNSPLHF. This chain uses TRBV27 with TRBJ1-6; 7 bases map to TRBD1. Germline V gene sequence: CDR1 MNHEY, CDR2 SMNVEV (reference sequence). This CDR3 contains 19 residues. V gave up 3 bases and J gave up 0 bases; unmatched junction bases: 11.

This chain links TRBV5-1 with TRBJ2-1, with unresolved D. The CDR3 totals 13 residues. Germline loops: CDR1 SGHRS, CDR2 YFSETQ. Between the trimmed V and J ends, which lost 7 bases and 3 bases, there was a span of 11 bases. In DNA, the CDR3 is TGCGCCAGCTCTTCTACCTACTACAATGAGCAGTTCTTC. Protein: CASSSTYYNEQFF.

The CDR3: CASSLVERYEQYF. The DNA of the CDR3 is TGTGCCAGCAGCTTAGTGGAGCGGTACGAGCAGTACTTC. V is TRBV7-2 and J is TRBJ2-7, with D tentatively TRBD2 (5 bases). The CDR3 runs 13 residues. Trimming left V 1 base short and J 4 bases short, with 8 bases between. Germline V gene sequence: CDR1 SGHTA, CDR2 FQGNSA. Together with reference TRBV7-2 and TRBJ2-7, the CDR3 gives the full variable domain: GAGVSQSPSNKVTEKGKDVELRCDPISGHTALYWYRQSLGQGLEFLIYFQGNSAPDKSGLPSDRFSAERTGGSVSTLTIQRTQQEDSAVYLCASSLVERYEQYFGPGTRLTVT.

The chain carries TRBV5-5 and TRBJ1-2; no clear D gene. The CDR3 extends over 13 amino acids. The germline V gene has CDR1 SGHKS and CDR2 YYEKEE (reference sequence). Between the trimmed V and J ends, which lost 4 bases and 1 base, there was a span of 8 bases. The CDR3, as DNA: TGTGCCAGCAGCGCAATAGTTAACTATGGCTACACCTTC. Protein sequence: CASSAIVNYGYTF. The variable domain in full, completed from reference TRBV5-5 and TRBJ1-2, reads DAGVTQSPTHLIKTRGQQVTLRCSPISGHKSVSWYQQVLGQGPQFIFQYYEKEERGRGNFPDRFSARQFPNYSSELNVNALLLGDSALYLCASSAIVNYGYTFGSGTRLTVV.

This chain joins TRBV29-1 and TRBJ1-5; D is possibly TRBD1 (6 bases). CDR3 length equals 13 residues. Trimming stripped 5 bases from V and 4 bases from J, with 12 bases between. The germline V gene encodes CDR1 SQVTM and CDR2 ANQGSEA. As DNA, the CDR3 is TGCAGCGTTATTGGGGGCTTAAATCAGCCCCAGCATTTT. Protein sequence: CSVIGGLNQPQHF.

The J gene is TRBJ2-3, the V gene TRBV15, with TRBD1 identical over 7 bases. The ends lost 4 bases at V and 0 bases at J; junction bases unmatched: 7. Germline lookup yields CDR1 LNHNV and CDR2 YYDKDF (reference sequence). The CDR3 length is 16 residues. The CDR3 region is CATSTGGSISTDTQYF. The CDR3 nucleotides are TGTGCCACCAGCACAGGGGGTAGCATTAGCACAGATACGCAGTATTTT. Filled out from reference TRBV15 and TRBJ2-3, the complete variable domain reads DAMVIQNPRYQVTQFGKPVTLSCSQTLNHNVMYWYQQKSSQAPKLLFHYYDKDFNNEADTPDNFQSRRPNTSFCFLDIRSPGLGDTAMYLCATSTGGSISTDTQYFGPGTRLTVL.

The chain joins TRBV7-9 to TRBJ1-4, with a tentative D call TRBD1 (5 bases). The CDR3 has 13 amino acids. The V and J ends lost 5 bases and 8 bases respectively, with 12 bases between them. CDR1 is SEHNR, CDR2 FQNEAQ, per germline (reference sequence). CDR3 region: CASSVGAGEKLFF. The CDR3 DNA reads TGTGCCAGCAGCGTAGGGGCCGGCGAAAAACTGTTTTTT.

The chain has TRBV27 and TRBJ2-2, with TRBD1 matching over 7 bases. V trimming: 5 bases; J trimming: 4 bases; junction bases outside the gene matches: 4. From germline, CDR1 is MNHEY and CDR2 SMNVEV (reference sequence). The CDR3 contains 14 residues. CDR3 amino acids: CASSRDRSTGELFF. In DNA form, the CDR3 reads TGTGCCAGCAGTCGGGACAGAAGCACCGGGGAGCTGTTTTTT.

CDR3 amino acids: CASKASGSYNEQFF. The CDR3 DNA is TGTGCCAGCAAGGCTAGCGGGAGTTACAATGAGCAGTTCTTC. This rearrangement joins TRBV6-5 to TRBJ2-1, with TRBD2 identical over 10 bases. After removal of 7 bases from V and 4 bases from J, the junction contained 4 bases not matched to a gene. The CDR3 consists of 14 residues. Germline V gives CDR1 MNHEY, CDR2 SVGAGI.

This chain connects TRBV7-3 to TRBJ2-7; 8 nucleotides agree with TRBD1. This CDR3 region has 14 residues. Losses at the gene ends were 4 bases for V and 2 bases for J; bases not matched to a gene: 4. The germline CDR1 and CDR2 sequences are SGHTA and FQGTGA. The CDR3 spells CASSSGQGPYEQYF. The CDR3 DNA sequence: TGTGCCAGCAGCTCCGGACAGGGCCCCTACGAGCAGTACTTC.

The V gene is TRBV6-1, the J gene TRBJ2-5; D is perhaps TRBD2 (5 bases). Deletions cut 6 bases from V and 3 bases from J, with 14 bases between. The CDR3 runs 14 residues. Germline V gene sequence: CDR1 MNHNS, CDR2 SASEGT. CDR3 loop: CASSKPDSKETQYF. For the CDR3, the DNA is TGTGCCAGCAGCAAGCCGGACTCCAAAGAGACCCAGTACTTC.

The V call is TRBV6-5, the J call TRBJ1-5; 9 nucleotides line up with TRBD1. CDR1 MNHEY and CDR2 SVGAGI come from the germline V gene. The CDR3 has 15 amino acids. The trim removed 5 bases at V and 6 bases at J, leaving 8 bases unmatched. CDR3 sequence (DNA): TGTGCCAGCAGTCGCCGACAGGGGGTAAGTCAGCCCCAGCATTTT. Protein product: CASSRRQGVSQPQHF.

The CDR3 here is CASSIGHGQISNQPQHF. The CDR3 region has the DNA TGTGCCAGTAGTATCGGTCACGGACAGATTAGCAATCAGCCCCAGCATTTT. The V and J genes are TRBV19 and TRBJ1-5; D perhaps matches TRBD1 (6 bases). V was pared by 3 bases and J by 0 bases, with 15 bases between. Per the germline V gene, CDR1 is LNHDA and CDR2 is SQIVND (reference sequence). This CDR3 has 17 residues.

V usage is TRBV5-6 and J usage is TRBJ2-7; D is uncertain. The CDR3 is made up of 12 amino acids. Trimming pared 1 base from V and 6 bases from J, leaving 8 bases between. Germline lookup yields CDR1 SGHDT and CDR2 YYEEEE. The CDR3 nucleotides are TGTGCCAGCAGCTTGAGTTACAGCGAGCAGTACTTC. It encodes CASSLSYSEQYF.

This sequence joins TRBV6-1 and TRBJ1-2; possible D gene TRBD1, 6 bases. The CDR3 has 13 amino acids. Trimming cost V 3 bases and J 6 bases, with 11 bases left between them. CDR1 and CDR2 (germline): MNHNS, SASEGT. The CDR3 DNA sequence: TGTGCCAGCAGTGAGGACAGTTGGGATGGCTACACCTTC. It is translated as CASSEDSWDGYTF.

The chain has TRBV5-1 and TRBJ2-1, with 13 bases aligning to TRBD2. The length of the CDR3 is 20 residues. J was trimmed by 0 bases and V by 1 base; bases with no gene match: 10. CDR1 is SGHRS, CDR2 YFSETQ, per germline. The DNA of the CDR3 is TGCGCCAGCAGCTTGTATTCGACTAGCGGGGGGCCCAGCTCCTACAATGAGCAGTTCTTC. Protein product: CASSLYSTSGGPSSYNEQFF.

The chain joins TRBV2 to TRBJ2-1; 7 bases align to TRBD1. J was trimmed by 8 bases and V by 1 base; bases with no gene match: 2. CDR3 length: 13 residues. Per germline, CDR1 SNHLY and CDR2 FYNNEI. This CDR3 reads CASSEETGDEQFF. The CDR3 nucleotides are TGTGCCAGCAGTGAAGAAACAGGGGATGAGCAGTTCTTC.

The genes are TRBV18 and TRBJ2-1, with 11 positions matching TRBD2. This CDR3 has 17 amino acids. Losses at the gene ends were 3 bases for V and 8 bases for J; bases not matched to a gene: 12. CDR1 is KGHSH, CDR2 LQKENI, per germline. The CDR3: CASSPPDWTSGFHEQFF. DNA for the CDR3: TGTGCCAGCTCACCGCCCGATTGGACTAGCGGGTTCCATGAGCAGTTCTTC.

This rearrangement joins TRBV14 to TRBJ2-3; 8 bases are shared with TRBD2. This CDR3 is 15 amino acids long. V trimming: 1 base; J trimming: 4 bases; junction bases outside the gene matches: 4. Germline V gives CDR1 SGHDN, CDR2 FVKESK. CDR3: CASSQAGGFADTQYF. The CDR3 region has the DNA TGTGCCAGCAGCCAAGCGGGGGGGTTCGCAGATACGCAGTATTTT. The full variable domain, completed using reference TRBV14 and TRBJ2-3, is EAGVTQFPSHSVIEKGQTVTLRCDPISGHDNLYWYRRVMGKEIKFLLHFVKESKQDESGMPNNRFLAERTGGTYSTLKVQPAELEDSGVYFCASSQAGGFADTQYFGPGTRLTVL.

The J gene is TRBJ1-2, the V gene TRBV5-6, with TRBD1 as a possible D gene (6 bases). The ends were cut back, 0 bases at V and 4 bases at J, with 13 bases in the middle. The CDR3 spans 15 residues. Germline CDR1 SGHDT, CDR2 YYEEEE. CDR3 loop: CASSLAPGEFYGYTF. The CDR3 DNA sequence: TGTGCCAGCAGCTTGGCGCCAGGGGAGTTCTATGGCTACACCTTC. The whole variable domain, remainder taken from reference TRBV5-6 and TRBJ1-2, is DAGVTQSPTHLIKTRGQQVTLRCSPKSGHDTVSWYQQALGQGPQFIFQYYEEEERQRGNFPDRFSGHQFPNYSSELNVNALLLGDSALYLCASSLAPGEFYGYTFGSGTRLTVV.

This rearrangement joins TRBV7-2 to TRBJ2-1; TRBD2 matches at 7 bases. The CDR3 loop spans 13 amino acids. Germline loops: CDR1 SGHTA, CDR2 FQGNSA. Trimming removed 1 base from V and 11 bases from J; junction bases left unmatched: 5. CDR3 region: CASSLGPGGQQFF. CDR3 coding DNA: TGTGCCAGCAGCTTAGGGCCGGGGGGACAGCAGTTCTTC.